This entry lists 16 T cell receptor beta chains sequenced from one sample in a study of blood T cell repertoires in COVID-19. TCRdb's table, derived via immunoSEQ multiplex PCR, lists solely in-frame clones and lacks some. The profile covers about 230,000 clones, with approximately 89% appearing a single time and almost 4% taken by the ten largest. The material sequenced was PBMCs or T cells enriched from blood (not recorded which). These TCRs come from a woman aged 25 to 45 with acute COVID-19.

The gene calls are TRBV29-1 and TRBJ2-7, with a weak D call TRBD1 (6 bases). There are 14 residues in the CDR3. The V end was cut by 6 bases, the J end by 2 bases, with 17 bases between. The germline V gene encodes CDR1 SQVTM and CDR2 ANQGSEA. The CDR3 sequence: CSVQKAGVPYEQYF. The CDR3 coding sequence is TGCAGCGTGCAGAAGGCAGGGGTCCCCTACGAGCAGTACTTC.

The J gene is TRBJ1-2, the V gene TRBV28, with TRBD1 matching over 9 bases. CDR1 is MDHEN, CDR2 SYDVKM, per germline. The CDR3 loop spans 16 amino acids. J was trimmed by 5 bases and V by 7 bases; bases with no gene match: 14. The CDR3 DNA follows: TGTGCCAGCACCAGGGGTACACAGGGGGCTGGGTATGGCTACACCTTC. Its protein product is CASTRGTQGAGYGYTF.

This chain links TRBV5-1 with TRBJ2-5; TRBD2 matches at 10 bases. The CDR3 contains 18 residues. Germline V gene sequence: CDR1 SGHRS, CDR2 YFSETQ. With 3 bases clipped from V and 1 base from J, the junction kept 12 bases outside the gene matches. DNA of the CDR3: TGCGCCAGCAGCTCGACAGGGGCTAGCGGGGGACGCCAAGAGACCCAGTACTTC. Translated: CASSSTGASGGRQETQYF.

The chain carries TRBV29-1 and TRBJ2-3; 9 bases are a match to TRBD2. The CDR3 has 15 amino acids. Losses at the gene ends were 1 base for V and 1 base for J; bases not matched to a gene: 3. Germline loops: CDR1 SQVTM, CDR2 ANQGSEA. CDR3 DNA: TGCAGCGTTGAAGGAATAGCGGGGGGCACAGATACGCAGTATTTT. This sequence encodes CSVEGIAGGTDTQYF.

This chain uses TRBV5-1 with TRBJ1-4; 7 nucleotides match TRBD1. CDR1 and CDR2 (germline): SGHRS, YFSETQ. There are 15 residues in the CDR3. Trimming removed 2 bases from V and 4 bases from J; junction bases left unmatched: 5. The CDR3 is CASSLGDSFNEKLFF. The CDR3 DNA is TGCGCCAGCAGCTTAGGGGACAGTTTTAATGAAAAACTGTTTTTT.

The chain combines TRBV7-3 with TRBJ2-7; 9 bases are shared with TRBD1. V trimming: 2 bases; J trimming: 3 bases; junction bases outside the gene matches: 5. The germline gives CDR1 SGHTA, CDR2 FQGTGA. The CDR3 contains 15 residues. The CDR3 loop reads CASSLGGQGSYEQYF. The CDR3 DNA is TGTGCCAGCAGCTTAGGGGGACAGGGAAGCTACGAGCAGTACTTC.

CDR3 in amino acids: CASSMGLAGNSPLHF. The CDR3 nucleotides are TGTGCCAGTAGTATGGGTTTGGCAGGGAATTCACCCCTCCACTTT. The rearrangement joins TRBV19 to TRBJ1-6, with D tentatively TRBD1 (5 bases). This CDR3 spans 15 amino acids. CDR1 is LNHDA and CDR2 is SQIVND in the germline V gene (reference sequence). The germline V and J ends were trimmed by 3 bases and 7 bases, with 13 bases remaining between them.

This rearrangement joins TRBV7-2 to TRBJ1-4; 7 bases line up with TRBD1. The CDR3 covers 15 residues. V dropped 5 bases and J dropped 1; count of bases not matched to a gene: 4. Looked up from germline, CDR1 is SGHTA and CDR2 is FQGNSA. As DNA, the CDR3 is TGTGCCAGCAGCCCGCGGACAGGAACTAATGAAAAACTGTTTTTT. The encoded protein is CASSPRTGTNEKLFF.

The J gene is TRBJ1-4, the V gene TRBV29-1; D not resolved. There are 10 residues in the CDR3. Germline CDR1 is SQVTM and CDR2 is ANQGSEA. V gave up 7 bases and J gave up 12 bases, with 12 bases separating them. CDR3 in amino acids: CSAAAGQLFF. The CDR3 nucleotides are TGCAGCGCCGCGGCGGGCCAACTGTTTTTT.

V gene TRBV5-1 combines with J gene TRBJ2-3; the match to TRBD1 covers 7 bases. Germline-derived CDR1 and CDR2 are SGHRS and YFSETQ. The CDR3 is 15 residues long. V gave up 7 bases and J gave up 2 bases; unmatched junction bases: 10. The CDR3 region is CASSAGQAYTDTQYF. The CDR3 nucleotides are TGCGCCAGCTCCGCAGGACAGGCCTACACAGATACGCAGTATTTT. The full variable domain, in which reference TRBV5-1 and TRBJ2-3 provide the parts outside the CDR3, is KAGVTQTPRYLIKTRGQQVTLSCSPISGHRSVSWYQQTPGQGLQFLFEYFSETQRNKGNFPGRFSGRQFSNSRSEMNVSTLELGDSALYLCASSAGQAYTDTQYFGPGTRLTVL.

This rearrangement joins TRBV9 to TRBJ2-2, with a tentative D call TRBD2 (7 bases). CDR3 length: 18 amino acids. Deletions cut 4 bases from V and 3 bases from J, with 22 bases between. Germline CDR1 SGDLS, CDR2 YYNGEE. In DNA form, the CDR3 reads TGTGCCAGCAGCAAGATCATGGGGGCGGGGGCCGACACCGGGGAGCTGTTTTTT. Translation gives CASSKIMGAGADTGELFF.

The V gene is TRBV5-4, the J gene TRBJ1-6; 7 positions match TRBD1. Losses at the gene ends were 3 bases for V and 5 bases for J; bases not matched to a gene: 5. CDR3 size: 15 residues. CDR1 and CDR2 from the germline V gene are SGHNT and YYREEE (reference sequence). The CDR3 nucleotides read TGTGCCAGCAGCTCCCCGGACAGGAATAATTCACCCCTCCACTTT. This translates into CASSSPDRNNSPLHF.

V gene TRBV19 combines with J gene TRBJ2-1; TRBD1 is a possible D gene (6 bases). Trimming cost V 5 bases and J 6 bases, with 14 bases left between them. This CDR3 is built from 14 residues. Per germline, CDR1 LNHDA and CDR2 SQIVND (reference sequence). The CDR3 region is CASSQGPVFNEQFF. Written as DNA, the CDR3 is TGTGCCAGTAGTCAGGGGCCCGTTTTCAATGAGCAGTTCTTC.

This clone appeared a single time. The CDR3 DNA reads as TGTGCCAGCAGCTGGCCCCCGGGACAGCTCAATTCACCCCTCCACTTT. Amino acids: CASSWPPGQLNSPLHF. The rearrangement uses TRBV5-5 and TRBJ1-6, with 7 nucleotides matching TRBD1. The CDR3 length is 16 residues. Trimming removed 3 bases from V and 7 bases from J; junction bases left unmatched: 10. Germline CDR1 is SGHKS and CDR2 is YYEKEE (reference sequence).

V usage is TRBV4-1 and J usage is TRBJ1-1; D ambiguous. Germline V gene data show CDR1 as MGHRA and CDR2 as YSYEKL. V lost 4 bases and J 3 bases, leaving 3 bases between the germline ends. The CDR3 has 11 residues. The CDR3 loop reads CASSLDTEAFF. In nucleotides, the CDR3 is TGCGCCAGCAGCCTAGACACTGAAGCTTTCTTT.

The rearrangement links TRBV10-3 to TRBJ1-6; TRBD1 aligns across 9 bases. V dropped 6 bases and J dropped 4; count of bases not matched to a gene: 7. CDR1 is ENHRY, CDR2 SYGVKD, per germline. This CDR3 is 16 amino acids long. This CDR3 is CAIRPQGALYNSPLHF. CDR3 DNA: TGTGCCATCAGACCACAGGGGGCCCTATATAATTCACCCCTCCACTTT.